This TCR beta chain was documented in a study of cytomegalovirus exposure and HLA in healthy donors (dated by TCRdb to 2016 to 2017). The study in broad terms: An earlier analysis of approximately 550 of the donors reported 250 to 300 Gb of sequence data and around 110 million unique TCR beta sequences from 150 million to 200 million T cells. Class I and class II HLA loci were covered by the typing at four-digit resolution. An earlier analysis of several hundred of the donors used high-throughput TCR beta sequencing to judge whether each TCR beta V gene segment behaved as functional or pseudogenic. All discovery cohort repertoires had been generated on a single sequencing platform. To study patterns of TCR occurrence, a later analysis re-analyzed previously published TCR beta repertoires from 700 or so donors and added high-resolution HLA genotyping. In the later analysis, no new phenotypic data were used to find candidate immune exposures; instead, reliance was placed on TCR beta sequences and their occurrence across donors. Across 300 to 400 genotyped donors of the cohort, an average of roughly 250,000 unique TCR beta nucleotide sequences per donor were sequenced, and around 20% of those sequences were non-productive. An early release that covered about 600 HLA-typed donors contained about 300 gigabases of sequencing data and tens of millions of unique TCR sequences. Among the roughly 400 genotyped donors, approximately 82% belonged to the genetic ancestry cluster associated with self-reported Caucasian donors. The study aimed to test whether signatures of past pathogen exposure could be identified by cataloging public T cell receptors. Donor age, sex, ethnicity and CMV serostatus were compiled alongside the repertoire data. A later genetic analysis used genome-wide SNP genotypes for about three fifths of the 666 donors, treating that subset as a discovery cohort. Besides the first cohort of 500 to 700 subjects, a separate validation cohort made up of 120 different subjects was used. Using immunosequencing, the study profiled T cell repertoires from 500 to 800 subjects and related those repertoires to cytomegalovirus serostatus. To predict cytomegalovirus infection status, the study combined high-throughput TCR immunosequencing, statistical association of individual TCRs with disease status, and machine learning. The number of donors typed differed by locus, with about 629-640 for A, B, C, DRB1 and DQB1, around 500 for DQA1, under 610 for DPA1, and approximately 470 for DPB1. Five DR-DQ haplotypes were treated as single units for association and clustering because of strong linkage in the cohort. Results and caveats for the whole study, not just this receptor: According to the authors, the approach could potentially be generalized to other disease states and immunological phenotypes. Cytomegalovirus status was reported to be diagnosed by the classifier with high specificity and sensitivity in both the original and validation cohorts. A group of highly shared sequence variants was considered likely to be a technical artifact of the sequencing pipeline. In the study, around 150 TCR beta chains were listed as associated with cytomegalovirus. A later genetic analysis associated a missense DCLRE1C variant with V-gene and J-gene trimming of TCR beta chains, and an independent cohort replicated the association. Most CMV-associated TCR beta chains appeared to be HLA-restricted in a later analysis, and the HLA associations seemed to be driven largely by CMV exposure. A later analysis found that HLA-associated TCR beta chains were more clonally expanded and had lower generation probabilities than equally common non-associated chains. A later analysis reported that several top co-occurrence clusters appeared linked to parvovirus B19, influenza, CMV and Epstein-Barr virus. Linkage disequilibrium might explain the correlated functional status among segregating V segments, but an unknown experimental factor could not be ruled out. Compared with the approximately 670-donor mean, donors in an Asian-associated ancestry cluster had fewer N-insertions in productive TCRs, according to a later genetic analysis. Because counts were too low, roughly 18 rarely observed V segments, including chromosome 9 orphons, were left out of the earlier analysis of 587 of the donors. In an earlier analysis of approximately 590 of the donors, most TCR beta V segments were observed in productive rearrangements about 87% or about 30% of the time, broadly matching IMGT annotations. A further reported finding was that TCR beta sequences accurately predicted the HLA-A and HLA-B alleles for most subjects in the first cohort. The presence/absence analyses assumed that sequencing depth was roughly uniform across donors, and that assumption may not be true. While some public TCRs were present in many individuals, most TCR sequences turned up only very rarely across donors. Specific HLA alleles were associated with 16,951 TCR beta sequences at a false discovery rate of 0.05 in a later analysis. A few of the identified cytomegalovirus-associated TCR beta chains were confirmed in vitro to be specific for cytomegalovirus antigens. Assigning TCR associations to individual alleles was difficult when HLA alleles, especially DR and DQ, strongly co-occurred. HLA typing was unavailable for some donors at each locus, so association tests used only the typed subset. Immune exposure information for the cohort was limited to CMV serostatus. A later analysis found that TCR association rates varied across HLA loci, with DRB1 alleles showing the most associated TCRs and HLA-C alleles the fewest. Some IMGT-functional V segments, including TRBV6-2 and TRBV6-3, could not be told apart with the 87-base-pair reads, so those segments were excluded. Only TCR beta chains were sequenced in this cohort, and the absence of alpha or paired-chain data limited detectable features.

The receptor library was made with the immunoSEQ multiplex PCR assay. The multiplex PCR relied on a mix of 60 forward primers for TCR Vbeta segments and 13 reverse primers for TCR Jbeta segments. The CDR3 region of rearranged TCR beta genes was amplified from genomic DNA with a multiplex PCR assay. The amplified TCR beta libraries were sequenced on the Illumina HiSeq System as 87-base-pair reads. The authors' analysis ran thus. Across the roughly 640 repertoires, a later analysis counted tens of millions of unique TCR beta chains, roughly 11 million of which were shared by at least two donors. Raw reads were error-corrected and collapsed into unique sequences by a nearest-neighbor algorithm in which closely related sequences were merged to remove PCR and sequencing errors. CDR3 sequences were aligned to IMGT reference sequences to assign V, D and J gene segments. For a sequence to be retained, at least a six-nucleotide match to both a V gene segment and a J gene segment was required. A rearrangement counted as productive if the CDR3 had no stop codons and remained in frame with V and J, and every other rearrangement counted as non-productive. Following IMGT convention, CDR3 was defined as the stretch from the second conserved V-encoded cysteine up to the conserved J-encoded phenylalanine. The earlier analysis of roughly 590 of the donors excluded sequences that lacked an unambiguous match to a single V gene segment. In an earlier analysis of a few hundred of the donors, a V segment was called functional when productive rearrangements were above 56.7%, and segregating when the standard deviation between donors exceeded 5%. A statistical classification framework was developed to diagnose cytomegalovirus status using the catalog of TCR beta chain sequences. In a later analysis, V and J genes were assigned by comparing TCR nucleotide sequences against IMGT/GENE-DB human TR gene sequences. Using the TCRdist pipeline, a later analysis assigned CDR3 sequences along with most-parsimonious VDJ recombination scenarios. In a later analysis, each TCR beta chain was defined by its CDR3 amino acid sequence together with its V-gene family, and reads lacking a unique V-gene family were excluded. In a later analysis, around 650 highly shared, low-generation-probability nucleotide sequences were removed to address suspected cross-contamination and a sequencing artifact. In a later analysis, a clonal expansion index for each public chain was calculated from normalized within-repertoire ranks of inferred template counts. In a later analysis, generation probabilities were computed using a VDJ recombination model fitted to out-of-frame rearrangements, and the results were checked against IGoR. A later analysis scored TCR-TCR, TCR-HLA and TCR-CMV co-occurrence with hypergeometric tests, applying a repertoire-size bias correction to TCR pairs. False discovery rates were estimated in a later analysis by permuting HLA or CMV assignments 20 times. In a later analysis, co-occurring TCRs were grouped using DBSCAN, with TCRdist sequence similarity added in when clustering inside HLA-allele-positive subsets. Repertoires with fewer than 30,000 or more than 120,000 public chains, plus five repertoires with anomalous nucleotide sharing, were excluded from co-occurrence clustering. Entries here come from immuneACCESS through TCRdb and include only in-frame sequences with V and J called. Some clones fail to appear in such tables; in the studies checked, an unresolved V gene covers under half of the shortfall, and the cause of the remainder is unknown. V, J and clone size were drawn from that table, and D and trimming were deduced from the DNA. The sample has about 180,000 clones on record, roughly 75% of them singletons. The ten largest account for around 5.7% of the sample.

In total, more than 500 healthy bone marrow donors made up the cohort. At the time of sampling, every cohort member was nominally healthy, though immune exposures that went unrecorded were likely present. The donor was CMV seronegative and was included in the group of hundreds of seronegative cohort members. A peripheral blood sample was collected from each donor, and TCR beta sequencing was performed on peripheral blood mononuclear cells. Genomic DNA was extracted from the blood cell samples with the Qiagen DNeasy Blood Extraction Kit. At the junction V is shortened by 2 bases and J by 7 bases; bases outside the gene matches: 6. Sequences KGHSH (CDR1) and LQKENI (CDR2) are obtained from the germline V gene. The CDR3 has 15 amino acids, counting the end cysteine and phenylalanine. Only CDR3 DNA remains: 45 bases, in frame from the first base. Only a few counts were recorded for this clone. Its target antigen remains unknown. One base away there is no much larger clone; base qualities are not given.

The rearranged chain carries TRBV18 and TRBJ2-2; 8 nucleotides in the junction match TRBD1. The sequence came from a middle-aged man in good health and CMV-seronegative. Sequencing was performed on PBMCs. The CDR3 sequence is CASSPRTGLGGELFF. The DNA reads TGTGCCAGCTCACCAAGGACAGGGCTGGGCGGGGAGCTGTTTTTT.